The entry below describes one TCR beta chain. This clonotype was seen a handful of times. Its binding antigen is unknown. Within one base of it there is no much larger clone, and no base qualities were kept. The approximately 41 donors, aged roughly 6 to 95 years, were systemically healthy Caucasian individuals from Russia. Each donor gave 8 to 10 milliliters of peripheral blood, drawn into EDTA-treated Vacutainer tubes. PBMCs were isolated by Ficoll-Paque density-gradient centrifugation, with at least 7 million obtained per sample. Total RNA was extracted from PBMCs with Trizol reagent, with at least 6 micrograms obtained per sample. For every donor, flow cytometry on a PBMC aliquot measured the percentage of naive CD45RAhigh/CD27high T cells. Library method: 5' RACE. Reads for this sample came from an Illumina HiSeq 2500. A second PCR of about 6 to 11 cycles was performed with a sample-barcoded 5' primer and a J-beta primer mix. A unique molecular identifier was introduced onto each TCR beta cDNA molecule by a template-switch 5' adaptor carrying 12 random nucleotides. Each sample yielded at least 2.5 million CDR3-containing paired-end reads. All of the RNA was converted into first-strand cDNA using the Mint cDNA synthesis kit, with a TRBC-specific oligonucleotide serving as the primer. Following uracil-DNA glycosylase treatment, a first 18-cycle PCR with universal primers M1SS and BC2_uni_R was performed on all cDNA. For the original study's pipeline: Normalization of each sample was performed by random selection of 1 million high-quality reads, each carrying a distinct molecular identifier. Instead of being binned into consensus sequences, reads with shared molecular identifiers were discarded. MiTCR, set to a Q25 quality threshold and the strictest error-elimination algorithm, was used for CDR3 identification, clonotype clustering and error correction. Lower-bound total TCR beta diversity was estimated with a nonparametric unseen species model using Euler transformation. TCRdb reprocessed the public reads (quality trimming at Q25 with fastp, clone calling with MiXCR) and kept in-frame beta chains. Rows are combined by CDR3 protein, so each entry shows the most common genes and DNA. These V and J calls originate from TCRdb's pipeline instead of the authors' own analysis. Within this sample are 890,000 or so distinct CDR3 sequences, with around 62% of them counted one time only. Roughly 25% of the sample is in the top ten clones.

Trimming at the junction amounts to 5 bases on V and 3 bases on J, and the germline ends lie 11 bases apart. The germline V gene encodes CDR1 MNHEY and CDR2 SVGEGT. The CDR3 covers 14 residues, taking in both the cysteine and the phenylalanine. CDR3 DNA only is kept here, 42 bases in frame from base 1. The entry originates in a study of blood T cells in healthy people across ages (dated by TCRdb to between 2015 and 2016). Describing the broader study: In model experiments, roughly one uniquely barcoded TCR beta cDNA molecule per two T cells was captured by template switching. Using the same blood draw, the study looked at two additional independent replicas of 1 million unique cDNA reads for two donors, one aged 18 to 30 and the other aged 80 or older. The donors were split into four age groups: young (average 16 years), middle-aged (about 40), aged (roughly 65) and long-lived (approximately 80). The study measured age-related changes in TCR beta repertoire diversity using deep sequencing normalized with unique cDNA molecular identifiers. To avoid experimental bias, donors of different ages were randomly spread across the sequencing lanes.

Overall results and qualifications from the work: Bulk unsorted PBMC profiling prevented conclusive comparison of naive and antigen-experienced compartments. Compared with the aged group, the long-lived group had more naive CD4+ T cells, fewer expanded clones and increased TCR diversity, a pattern suggesting age selection. Because donor CMV infection status was unknown, age-related changes in expanded clonotypes were potentially confounded. The percentage of naive T cells measured by flow cytometry correlated strongly with observed TCR beta diversity. Total diversity estimates from one million sequenced T cells were considered lower bounds and underestimates. Observed TCR beta diversity per million T cells fell roughly linearly with age, and a significant reduction was already apparent by age around 40.

The receptor's source is a man in his thirties or forties in good health. Recombination linked TRBV6-2 or TRBV6-3 to TRBJ1-5, and the D gene may be TRBD1, 6 bases matching. The material sequenced was blood. The CDR3 corresponds to CASSGGGNNQPQHF. In nucleotide form, the sequence is TGTGCCAGCAGTGGGGGCGGAAACAATCAGCCCCAGCATTTT.